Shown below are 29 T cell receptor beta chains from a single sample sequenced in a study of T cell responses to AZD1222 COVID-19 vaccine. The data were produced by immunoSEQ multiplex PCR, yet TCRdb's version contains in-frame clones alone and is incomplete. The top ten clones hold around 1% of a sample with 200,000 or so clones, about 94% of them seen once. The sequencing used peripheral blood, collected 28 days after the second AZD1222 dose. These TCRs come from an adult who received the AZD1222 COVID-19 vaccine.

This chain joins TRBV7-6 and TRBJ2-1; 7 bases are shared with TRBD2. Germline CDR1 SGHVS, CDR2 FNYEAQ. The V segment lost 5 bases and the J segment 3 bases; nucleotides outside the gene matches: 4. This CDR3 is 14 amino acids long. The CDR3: CASSPGLDYNEQFF. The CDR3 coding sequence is TGTGCCAGCAGCCCCGGACTAGACTACAATGAGCAGTTCTTC.

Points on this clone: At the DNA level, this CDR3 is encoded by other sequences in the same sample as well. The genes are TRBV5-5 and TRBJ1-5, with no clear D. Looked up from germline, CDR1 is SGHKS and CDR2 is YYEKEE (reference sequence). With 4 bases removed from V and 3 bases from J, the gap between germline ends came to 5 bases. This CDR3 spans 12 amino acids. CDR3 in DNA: TGTGCCAGCAGCCTCGACAATCAGCCCCAGCATTTT. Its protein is CASSLDNQPQHF.

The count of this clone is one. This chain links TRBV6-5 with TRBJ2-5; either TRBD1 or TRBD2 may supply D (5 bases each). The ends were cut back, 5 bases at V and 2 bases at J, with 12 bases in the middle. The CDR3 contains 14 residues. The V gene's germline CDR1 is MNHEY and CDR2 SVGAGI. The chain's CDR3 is CASSPRGPQETQYF. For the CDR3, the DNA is TGTGCCAGCAGTCCCCGGGGCCCACAAGAGACCCAGTACTTC.

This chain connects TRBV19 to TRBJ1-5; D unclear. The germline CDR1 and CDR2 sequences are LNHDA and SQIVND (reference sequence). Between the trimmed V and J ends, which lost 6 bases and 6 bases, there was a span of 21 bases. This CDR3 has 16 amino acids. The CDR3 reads CASSLGPNNRGQPQHF. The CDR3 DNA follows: TGTGCCAGTAGCCTCGGACCCAATAATAGAGGTCAGCCCCAGCATTTT. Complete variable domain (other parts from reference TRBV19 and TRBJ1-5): DGGITQSPKYLFRKEGQNVTLSCEQNLNHDAMYWYRQDPGQGLRLIYYSQIVNDFQKGDIAEGYSVSREKKESFPLTVTSAQKNPTAFYLCASSLGPNNRGQPQHFGDGTRLSIL.

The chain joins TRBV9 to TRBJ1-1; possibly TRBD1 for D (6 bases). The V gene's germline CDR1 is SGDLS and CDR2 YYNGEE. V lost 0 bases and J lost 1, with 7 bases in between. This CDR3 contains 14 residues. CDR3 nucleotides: TGTGCCAGCAGCGTAGTGGGACAGAACACTGAAGCTTTCTTT. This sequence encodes CASSVVGQNTEAFF.

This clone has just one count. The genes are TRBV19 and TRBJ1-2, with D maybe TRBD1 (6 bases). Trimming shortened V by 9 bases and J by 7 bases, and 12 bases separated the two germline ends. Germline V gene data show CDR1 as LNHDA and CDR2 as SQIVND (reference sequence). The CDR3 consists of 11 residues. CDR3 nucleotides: TGTGCCAGCCACGGACAGATTGGCTACACCTTC. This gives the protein CASHGQIGYTF.

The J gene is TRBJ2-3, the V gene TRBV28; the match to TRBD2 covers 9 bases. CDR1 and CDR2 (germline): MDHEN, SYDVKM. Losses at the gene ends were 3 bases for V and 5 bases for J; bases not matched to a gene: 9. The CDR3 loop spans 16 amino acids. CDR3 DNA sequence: TGTGCCAGCAGTTTCCCCAGCGGGGGGAGGGGAGATACGCAGTATTTT. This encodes CASSFPSGGRGDTQYF.

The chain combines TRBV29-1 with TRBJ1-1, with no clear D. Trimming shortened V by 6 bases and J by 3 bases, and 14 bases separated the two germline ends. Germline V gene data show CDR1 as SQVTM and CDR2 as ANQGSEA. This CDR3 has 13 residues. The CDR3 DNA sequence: TGCAGCGTGGCCGGGGTAGGTGACACTGAAGCTTTCTTT. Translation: CSVAGVGDTEAFF.

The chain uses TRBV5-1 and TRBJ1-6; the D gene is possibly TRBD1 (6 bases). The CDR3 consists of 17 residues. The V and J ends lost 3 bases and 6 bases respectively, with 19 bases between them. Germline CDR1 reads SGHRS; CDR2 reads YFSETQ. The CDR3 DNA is TGCGCCAGCAGCTCCATGGAGCAGGGGATTTTTAATTCACCCCTCCACTTT. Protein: CASSSMEQGIFNSPLHF. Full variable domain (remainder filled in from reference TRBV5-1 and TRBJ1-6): KAGVTQTPRYLIKTRGQQVTLSCSPISGHRSVSWYQQTPGQGLQFLFEYFSETQRNKGNFPGRFSGRQFSNSRSEMNVSTLELGDSALYLCASSSMEQGIFNSPLHFGNGTRLTVT.

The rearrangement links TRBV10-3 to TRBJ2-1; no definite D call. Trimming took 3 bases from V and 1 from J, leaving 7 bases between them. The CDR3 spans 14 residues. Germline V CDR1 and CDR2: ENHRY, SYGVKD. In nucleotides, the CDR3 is TGTGCCATCAGTGATACAGATTCCTACAATGAGCAGTTCTTC. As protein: CAISDTDSYNEQFF.

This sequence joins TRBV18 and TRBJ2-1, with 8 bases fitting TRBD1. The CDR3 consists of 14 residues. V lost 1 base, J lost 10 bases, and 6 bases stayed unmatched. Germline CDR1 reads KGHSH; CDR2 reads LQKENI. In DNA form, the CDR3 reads TGTGCCAGCTCACCACGGGCAGGGGGCTGGGAGCAGTTCTTC. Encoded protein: CASSPRAGGWEQFF.

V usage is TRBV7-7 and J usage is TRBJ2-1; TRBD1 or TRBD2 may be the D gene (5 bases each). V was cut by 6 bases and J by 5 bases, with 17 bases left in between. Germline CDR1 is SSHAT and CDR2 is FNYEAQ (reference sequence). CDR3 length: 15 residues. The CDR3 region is CASSSDWGSNNEQFF. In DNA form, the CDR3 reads TGTGCCAGCAGTTCCGACTGGGGGAGTAACAATGAGCAGTTCTTC.

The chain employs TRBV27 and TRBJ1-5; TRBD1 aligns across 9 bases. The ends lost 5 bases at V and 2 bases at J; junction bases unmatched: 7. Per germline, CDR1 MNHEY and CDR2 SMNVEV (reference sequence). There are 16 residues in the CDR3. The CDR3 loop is CASSPDTGGRNQPQHF. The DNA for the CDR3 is TGTGCCAGCAGTCCCGACACAGGGGGCCGCAATCAGCCCCAGCATTTT.

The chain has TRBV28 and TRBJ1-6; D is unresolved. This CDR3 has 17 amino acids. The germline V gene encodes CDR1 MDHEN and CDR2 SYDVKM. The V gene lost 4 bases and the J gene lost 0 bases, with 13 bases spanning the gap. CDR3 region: CASSSPIMISYNSPLHF. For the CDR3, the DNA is TGTGCCAGCAGTTCCCCCATAATGATCTCCTATAATTCACCCCTCCACTTT.

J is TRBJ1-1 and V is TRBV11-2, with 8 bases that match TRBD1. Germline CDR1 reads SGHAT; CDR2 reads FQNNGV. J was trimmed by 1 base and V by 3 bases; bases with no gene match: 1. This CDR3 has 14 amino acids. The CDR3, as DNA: TGTGCCAGCAGCTTTGACAGGGGGAACACTGAAGCTTTCTTT. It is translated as CASSFDRGNTEAFF.

DNA for the CDR3: TGTGCCAGCAGTTACTCGCGCCGCACGAACACCGGGGAGCTGTTTTTT. Its protein is CASSYSRRTNTGELFF. This chain links TRBV6-5 with TRBJ2-2; D gene unclear. The CDR3 contains 16 residues. In germline, CDR1 is MNHEY, CDR2 SVGAGI. V shed 0 bases and J shed 0 bases, with 8 bases lying between them.

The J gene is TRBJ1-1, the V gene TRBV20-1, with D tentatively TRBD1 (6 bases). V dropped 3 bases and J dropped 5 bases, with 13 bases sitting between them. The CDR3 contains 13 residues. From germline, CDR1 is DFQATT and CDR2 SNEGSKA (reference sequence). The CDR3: CSASNRVTTEAFF. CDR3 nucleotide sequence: TGCAGTGCTAGTAACAGGGTGACGACTGAAGCTTTCTTT.

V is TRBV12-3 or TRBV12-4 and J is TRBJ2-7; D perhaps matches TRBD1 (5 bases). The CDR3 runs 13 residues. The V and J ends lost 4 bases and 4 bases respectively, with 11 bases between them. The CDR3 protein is CASSSDTPYEQYF. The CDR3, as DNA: TGTGCCAGCAGTTCGGACACCCCATACGAGCAGTACTTC.

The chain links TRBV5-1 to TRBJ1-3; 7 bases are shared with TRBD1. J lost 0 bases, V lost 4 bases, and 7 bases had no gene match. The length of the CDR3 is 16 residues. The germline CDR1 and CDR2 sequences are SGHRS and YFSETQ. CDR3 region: CASSRDSGSSGNTIYF. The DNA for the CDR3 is TGCGCCAGCAGCCGGGACAGCGGCAGCTCTGGAAACACCATATATTTT. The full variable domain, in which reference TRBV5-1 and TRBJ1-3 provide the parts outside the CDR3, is KAGVTQTPRYLIKTRGQQVTLSCSPISGHRSVSWYQQTPGQGLQFLFEYFSETQRNKGNFPGRFSGRQFSNSRSEMNVSTLELGDSALYLCASSRDSGSSGNTIYFGEGSWLTVV.

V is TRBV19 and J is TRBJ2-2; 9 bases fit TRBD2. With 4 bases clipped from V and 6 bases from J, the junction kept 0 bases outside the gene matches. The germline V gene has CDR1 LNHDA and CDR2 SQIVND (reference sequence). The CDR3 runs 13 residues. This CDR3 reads CASSSGGAGELFF. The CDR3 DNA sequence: TGTGCCAGTAGTAGCGGGGGGGCCGGGGAGCTGTTTTTT.

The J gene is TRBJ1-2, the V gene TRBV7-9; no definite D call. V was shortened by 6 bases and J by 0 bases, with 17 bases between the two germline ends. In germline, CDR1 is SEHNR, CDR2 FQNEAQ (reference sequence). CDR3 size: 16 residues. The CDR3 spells CASRHAPAESNYGYTF. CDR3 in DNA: TGTGCCAGCAGACATGCCCCGGCAGAGTCTAACTATGGCTACACCTTC.

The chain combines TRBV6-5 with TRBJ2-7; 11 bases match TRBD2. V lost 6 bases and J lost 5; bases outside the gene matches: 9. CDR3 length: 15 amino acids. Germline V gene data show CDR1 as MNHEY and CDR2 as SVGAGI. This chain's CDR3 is CASSVSGGALHEQYF. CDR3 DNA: TGTGCCAGCAGCGTTAGCGGGGGGGCTCTCCACGAGCAGTACTTC.

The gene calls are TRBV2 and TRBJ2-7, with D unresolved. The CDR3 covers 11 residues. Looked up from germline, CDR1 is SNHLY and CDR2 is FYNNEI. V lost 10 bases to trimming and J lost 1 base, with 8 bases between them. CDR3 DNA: TGTGCCACCTCCTTGTCCTACGAGCAGTACTTC. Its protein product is CATSLSYEQYF. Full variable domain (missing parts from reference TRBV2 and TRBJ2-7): EPEVTQTPSHQVTQMGQEVILRCVPISNHLYFYWYRQILGQKVEFLVSFYNNEISEKSEIFDDQFSVERPDGSNFTLKIRSTKLEDSAMYFCATSLSYEQYFGPGTRLTVT.

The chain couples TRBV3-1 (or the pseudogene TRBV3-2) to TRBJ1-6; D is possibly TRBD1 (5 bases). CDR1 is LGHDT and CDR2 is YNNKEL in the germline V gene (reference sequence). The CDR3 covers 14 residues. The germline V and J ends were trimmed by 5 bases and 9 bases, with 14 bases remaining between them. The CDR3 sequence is CASSEPGSGSPLHF. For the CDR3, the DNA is TGTGCCAGCAGCGAGCCAGGGTCTGGTTCACCCCTCCACTTT.

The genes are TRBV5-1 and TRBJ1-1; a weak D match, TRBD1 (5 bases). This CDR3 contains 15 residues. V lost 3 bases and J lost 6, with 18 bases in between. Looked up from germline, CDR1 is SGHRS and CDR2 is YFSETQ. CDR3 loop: CASSSFGGREAEAFF. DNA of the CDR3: TGCGCCAGCAGCTCCTTTGGGGGGAGAGAAGCTGAAGCTTTCTTT.

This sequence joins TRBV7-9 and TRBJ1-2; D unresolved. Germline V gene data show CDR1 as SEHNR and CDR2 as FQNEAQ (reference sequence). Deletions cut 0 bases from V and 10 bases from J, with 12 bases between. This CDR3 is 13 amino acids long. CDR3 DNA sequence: TGTGCCAGCAGCTTAGCCCAGCTTCAGGACTACACCTTC. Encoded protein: CASSLAQLQDYTF.

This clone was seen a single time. The chain's CDR3 is CASSPSIHVSYGYTF. In DNA form, the CDR3 reads TGCGCCAGCAGCCCTAGTATTCATGTTTCCTATGGCTACACCTTC. The rearrangement joins TRBV5-1 to TRBJ1-2; no firm D call. The germline V gene encodes CDR1 SGHRS and CDR2 YFSETQ. The CDR3 length is 15 residues. V lost 4 bases to trimming and J lost 4 bases, with 17 bases between them.

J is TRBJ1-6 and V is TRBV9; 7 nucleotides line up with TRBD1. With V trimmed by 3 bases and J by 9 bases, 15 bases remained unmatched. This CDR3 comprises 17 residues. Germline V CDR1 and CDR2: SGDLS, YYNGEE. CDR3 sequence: CASSDDTTGFRVSPLHF. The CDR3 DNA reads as TGTGCCAGCAGCGACGATACGACAGGGTTTAGGGTTTCACCCCTCCACTTT. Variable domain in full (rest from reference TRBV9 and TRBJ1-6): DSGVTQTPKHLITATGQRVTLRCSPRSGDLSVYWYQQSLDQGLQFLIQYYNGEERAKGNILERFSAQQFPDLHSELNLSSLELGDSALYFCASSDDTTGFRVSPLHFGNGTRLTVT.

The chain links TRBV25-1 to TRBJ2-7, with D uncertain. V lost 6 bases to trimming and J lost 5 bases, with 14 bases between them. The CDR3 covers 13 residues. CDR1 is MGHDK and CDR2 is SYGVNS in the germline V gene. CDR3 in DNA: TGTGCCAGCAGCCGATGGTCCCTAGACGAGCAGTACTTC. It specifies CASSRWSLDEQYF.